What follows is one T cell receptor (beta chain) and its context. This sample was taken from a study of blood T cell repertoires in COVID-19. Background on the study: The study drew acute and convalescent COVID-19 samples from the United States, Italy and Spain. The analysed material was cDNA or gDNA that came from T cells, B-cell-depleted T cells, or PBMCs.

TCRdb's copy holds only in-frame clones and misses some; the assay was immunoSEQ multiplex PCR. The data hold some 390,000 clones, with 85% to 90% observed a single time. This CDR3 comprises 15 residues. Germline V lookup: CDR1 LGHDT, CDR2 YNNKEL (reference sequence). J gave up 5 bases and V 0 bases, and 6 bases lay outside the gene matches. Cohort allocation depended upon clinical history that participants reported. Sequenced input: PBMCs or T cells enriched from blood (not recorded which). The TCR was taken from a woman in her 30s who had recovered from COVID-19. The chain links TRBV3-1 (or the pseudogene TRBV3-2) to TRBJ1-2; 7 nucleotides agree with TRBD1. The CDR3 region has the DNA TGTGCCAGCAGCCAAGAGGACAGGAAGTCGTATGGCTACACCTTC. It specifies CASSQEDRKSYGYTF.